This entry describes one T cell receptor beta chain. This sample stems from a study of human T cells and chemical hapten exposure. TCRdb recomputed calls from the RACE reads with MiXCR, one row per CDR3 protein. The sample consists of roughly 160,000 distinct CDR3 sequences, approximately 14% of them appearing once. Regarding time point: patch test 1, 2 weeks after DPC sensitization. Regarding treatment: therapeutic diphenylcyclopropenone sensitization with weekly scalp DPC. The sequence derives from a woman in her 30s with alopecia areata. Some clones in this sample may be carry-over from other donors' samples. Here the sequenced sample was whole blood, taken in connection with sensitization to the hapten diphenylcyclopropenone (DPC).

The CDR3 DNA is TGTGCCAGCAGTGTCACGCAGGCCTCCGGGGAGCTGTTTTTT. Amino acid sequence: CASSVTQASGELFF. This rearrangement joins TRBV27 to TRBJ2-2; D unresolved. CDR1 MNHEY and CDR2 SMNVEV come from the germline V gene (reference sequence). The V end was cut by 5 bases, the J end by 6 bases, with 13 bases between. The CDR3 covers 14 residues.